This T cell receptor (beta chain) was identified during a study of regulatory T cells in long-lasting Graves disease. Investigators prepared the TCR beta libraries by applying iRepertoire HTBI primers and Arm-PCR of CDR3 regions. TCRdb independently ran MiXCR on the multiplex PCR reads; one entry per CDR3 protein. The sample yields 350,000 to 450,000 distinct CDR3 sequences, roughly 20% seen once. This clonotype has a count of ten or more. Its antigen remains unidentified. The time point denotes: persistent/refractory GD, antithyroid drugs over 5 years with positive TRAb. Preparation of the TCR library used RNA extracted from PBMCs. The guidelines of the American Thyroid Association were the basis for diagnosing Graves' disease. Germline CDR1 KGHSH, CDR2 LQKENI. The CDR3 extends over 16 amino acids. V gave up 2 bases and J gave up 1 base; unmatched junction bases: 5. Overall study results and limits: TRBV28 was favored in persistent disease, as were TRBJ1-2 and TRBJ2-5. New patients shared fewer public clonotypes (about 1,000) than persistent patients did (approximately 2,700).

The material was peripheral blood mononuclear cells (PBMCs), obtained when the disease was refractory, from a patient treated with antithyroid drugs. The chain links TRBV18 to TRBJ2-5; TRBD2 matches 9 bases. This TCR was recovered from a female donor with Graves disease. The CDR3 DNA sequence: TGTGCCAGCTCACCAAGACTAGCGGAGTTCCAAGAGACCCAGTACTTC. Translated: CASSPRLAEFQETQYF.